The rows below give T cell receptor beta chains drawn from one sample of a study of T cells after yellow fever vaccination. TCRdb independently ran MiXCR on the 5' RACE reads; one entry per CDR3 protein. Among approximately 340,000 distinct CDR3 sequences listed, roughly 9.4% were seen once. The material sequenced was PBMCs, taken on the day of the first yellow fever vaccination. The receptor source for this set is a young man who received the YFV17D yellow fever vaccine. CDR3s include the opening cysteine and the closing phenylalanine or tryptophan. D genes are given only for firm matches. Where a row states a size, it is once, few, many or the class of an expanded clone; other rows omit it.

v_call	clone_size	d_call	j_call	cdr3_aa	cdr3_nt
TRBV12-3/TRBV12-4	few	-	TRBJ1-5	CASSGEAWDQPQHF	TGTGCCAGCAGTGGGGAAGCTTGGGATCAGCCCCAGCATTTT
TRBV18	many	TRBD1	TRBJ1-1	CASSVRGLNTEAFF	TGTGCCAGCTCAGTCAGGGGGCTAAACACTGAAGCTTTCTTT
TRBV6-5	few	TRBD2	TRBJ2-1	CASSYAGGPYNEQFF	TGTGCCAGCAGTTACGCGGGGGGGCCCTACAATGAGCAGTTCTTC
TRBV18	many	TRBD1	TRBJ1-6	CASSQGQVAGSLHF	TGTGCCAGCTCACAGGGACAGGTCGCAGGGTCCCTCCACTTT
TRBV14	-	-	TRBJ1-2	CASSRYGGEGYTF	TGTGCCAGCAGCCGTTACGGGGGAGAAGGCTACACCTTC
TRBV5-1	-	-	TRBJ2-1	CASSETNSYNEQFF	TGCGCCAGCAGCGAGACCAACTCCTACAATGAGCAGTTCTTC
TRBV6-5	few	-	TRBJ1-1	CASSYSNLPNTEAFF	TGTGCCAGCAGTTACTCGAACTTACCGAACACTGAAGCTTTCTTT
TRBV9	-	-	TRBJ2-3	CASSFAGTSTDTQYF	TGTGCCAGCAGCTTTGCCGGGACAAGCACAGATACGCAGTATTTT
TRBV11-1	few	TRBD1	TRBJ2-2	CASSLAVGQGVRTGELFF	TGTGCCAGCAGCTTAGCGGTTGGACAGGGCGTCCGCACCGGGGAGCTGTTTTTT
TRBV6-5	few	TRBD1	TRBJ1-1	CASSYTDRLNTEAFF	TGTGCCAGCAGTTACACGGACAGGTTGAACACTGAAGCTTTCTTT
TRBV10-3	many	TRBD1	TRBJ1-4	CAISGTRDSYGNEKLFF	TGTGCCATCAGTGGGACCCGGGACAGTTATGGTAATGAAAAACTGTTTTTT
TRBV5-4	-	TRBD1	TRBJ1-2	CASREGQFNYGYTF	TGTGCCAGCAGGGAGGGACAGTTTAACTATGGCTACACCTTC
TRBV2	few	-	TRBJ2-5	CASSENSEVETQYF	TGTGCCAGCAGCGAAAACTCAGAAGTGGAGACCCAGTACTTC
TRBV6-1	many	-	TRBJ1-1	CASLRGRMNTEAFF	TGTGCGAGCTTGAGGGGGAGGATGAACACTGAAGCTTTCTTT
TRBV5-1	few	-	TRBJ2-5	CASSYGRLQETQYF	TGCGCCAGCAGCTACGGACGGCTGCAAGAGACCCAGTACTTC
TRBV6-5	-	-	TRBJ1-2	CASSYSKATGYGYTF	TGTGCCAGCAGTTACTCGAAGGCGACGGGCTATGGCTACACCTTC
TRBV27	few	TRBD1	TRBJ2-5	CASSSSRGQGEYSETQYF	TGTGCCAGCAGTTCCTCCCGGGGACAGGGAGAATATTCGGAGACCCAGTACTTC
TRBV11-2	-	-	TRBJ2-6	CASSPSRASGANVLTF	TGTGCCAGCAGTCCTTCCCGGGCCTCTGGGGCCAACGTCCTGACTTTC
TRBV5-1	few	-	TRBJ2-5	CASSRGPPGETQYF	TGCGCCAGCAGCAGGGGACCCCCAGGGGAGACCCAGTACTTC
TRBV20-1	many	TRBD2	TRBJ2-7	CSARDVSGFNEQYF	TGCAGTGCTAGGGACGTTAGCGGGTTCAACGAGCAGTACTTC
TRBV20-1	-	-	TRBJ2-2	CSARALWGMRGELFF	TGCAGTGCTAGAGCCCTCTGGGGGATGAGAGGGGAGCTGTTTTTT
TRBV20-1	few	-	TRBJ1-2	CSVPLTGDYGYTF	TGCAGTGTTCCGCTGACAGGAGACTATGGCTACACCTTC
TRBV5-6	-	TRBD1	TRBJ2-6	CASSLIGTDGANVLTF	TGTGCCAGCAGCTTGATCGGGACAGATGGGGCCAACGTCCTGACTTTC
TRBV19	-	-	TRBJ2-7	CASSPRAGYEQYF	TGTGCCAGTAGTCCACGCGCGGGCTACGAGCAGTACTTC
TRBV10-3	few	-	TRBJ2-3	CAISAGTKGDTQYF	TGTGCCATCAGCGCGGGCACGAAGGGAGATACGCAGTATTTT
TRBV5-1	-	-	TRBJ2-2	CASSLEGITGELFF	TGCGCCAGCAGCTTGGAAGGTATCACCGGGGAGCTGTTTTTT
TRBV20-1	many	TRBD2	TRBJ2-1	CSARQRVAGGRYNEQFF	TGCAGTGCTAGACAAAGAGTAGCGGGGGGGCGGTACAATGAGCAGTTCTTC
TRBV6-1	-	-	TRBJ1-2	CASSEAGLMSNYGYTF	TGTGCCAGCAGTGAGGCAGGACTGATGTCTAACTATGGCTACACCTTC
TRBV21-1	few	-	TRBJ2-1	CASLGKGFSSYNEQFF	TGTGCCAGTCTAGGAAAGGGGTTTAGCTCCTACAATGAGCAGTTCTTC
TRBV11-2	few	-	TRBJ1-5	CASSLGGTNTYSNQPQHF	TGTGCCAGCAGCCTCGGGGGAACGAACACTTATAGCAATCAGCCCCAGCATTTT
TRBV7-6	many	-	TRBJ1-1	CASSLFETRNTEAFF	TGTGCCAGCAGCTTATTCGAGACGAGGAACACTGAAGCTTTCTTT
TRBV2	few	-	TRBJ2-3	CASGYRGPDTQYF	TGTGCCAGCGGGTATCGGGGTCCAGATACGCAGTATTTT
TRBV4-1	few	-	TRBJ1-6	CASSQHPLTAHESSYNSPLHF	TGCGCCAGCAGCCAACACCCTCTTACAGCGCATGAGAGCTCCTATAATTCACCCCTCCACTTT
TRBV7-6	-	TRBD2	TRBJ2-5	CASSYRLAGGPRWETQYF	TGTGCCAGCAGCTACCGACTAGCGGGGGGTCCTCGGTGGGAGACCCAGTACTTC
TRBV29-1	few	TRBD2	TRBJ2-3	CSVEGGGPTDTQYF	TGCAGCGTTGAGGGGGGGGGACCCACAGATACGCAGTATTTT
TRBV12-3/TRBV12-4	-	-	TRBJ2-1	CASSSPLRSYNEQFF	TGTGCCAGCAGTTCGCCATTACGTTCCTACAATGAGCAGTTCTTC
TRBV15	few	TRBD1	TRBJ2-1	CATSMSPGQGVANEQFF	TGTGCCACCAGCATGTCGCCTGGGCAGGGGGTGGCCAATGAGCAGTTCTTC
TRBV29-1	few	TRBD1	TRBJ2-3	CSVRTGPDTQYF	TGCAGCGTGAGGACAGGGCCAGATACGCAGTATTTT
TRBV3-1	few	-	TRBJ2-3	CASSQVGGAGTRQTQYF	TGTGCCAGCAGCCAAGTTGGGGGTGCGGGGACGCGCCAAACGCAGTATTTT
TRBV2	few	-	TRBJ1-5	CASSEVTADQPQHF	TGTGCCAGCAGTGAAGTGACGGCGGATCAGCCCCAGCATTTT
TRBV5-1	-	-	TRBJ2-5	CASSRDNRAEETQYF	TGCGCCAGCAGCCGGGACAACCGGGCTGAGGAGACCCAGTACTTC
TRBV5-1	-	TRBD2	TRBJ2-1	CASSSHTKRAGANAEQFF	TGCGCCAGCAGCTCCCATACGAAAAGAGCGGGGGCTAACGCTGAGCAGTTCTTC
TRBV9	-	-	TRBJ2-3	CASSAAEPPDTQYF	TGTGCCAGCAGCGCGGCCGAGCCTCCTGATACGCAGTATTTT
TRBV19	few	-	TRBJ2-1	CASSASNEQFF	TGTGCCAGTAGTGCTAGCAATGAGCAGTTCTTC
TRBV10-3	many	TRBD2	TRBJ2-2	CAISETSGDGGELFF	TGTGCCATCAGCGAAACTAGCGGTGATGGCGGGGAGCTGTTTTTT
TRBV19	few	TRBD1	TRBJ2-2	CASTQRQGSSTGELFF	TGTGCCAGTACACAGAGACAGGGGAGTAGCACCGGGGAGCTGTTTTTT
TRBV6-2/TRBV6-3	few	TRBD1	TRBJ2-1	CASRGWDRDNEQFF	TGTGCCAGCAGGGGGTGGGACAGGGACAATGAGCAGTTCTTC
TRBV6-5	many	-	TRBJ2-2	CASSYIKADNTGELFF	TGTGCCAGCAGTTACATAAAGGCGGATAACACCGGGGAGCTGTTTTTT